This TCR beta chain was sequenced in a study of radiotherapy plus CTLA-4 blockade in lung cancer. This clone is a singleton in its sample. TCRdb's table, derived via immunoSEQ multiplex PCR, lists solely in-frame clones and lacks some. This table has 50,000 or so clones, roughly four fifths appearing once. The V segment lost 6 bases and the J segment 4 bases; nucleotides outside the gene matches: 17. This CDR3 spans 17 amino acids. The germline gives CDR1 MDHEN, CDR2 SYDVKM. The chain employs TRBV28 and TRBJ1-1, with TRBD1 identical over 7 bases. The clonotype comes from a human donor with non-small cell lung cancer who had stable disease on radiotherapy plus ipilimumab. The sample here was peripheral blood, taken from a patient treated with radiotherapy plus ipilimumab. In nucleotides, the CDR3 is TGTGCCAGCAGCTCCATTGGACACAGGGGAGAGGGCACTGAAGCTTTCTTT. Its translation is CASSSIGHRGEGTEAFF.